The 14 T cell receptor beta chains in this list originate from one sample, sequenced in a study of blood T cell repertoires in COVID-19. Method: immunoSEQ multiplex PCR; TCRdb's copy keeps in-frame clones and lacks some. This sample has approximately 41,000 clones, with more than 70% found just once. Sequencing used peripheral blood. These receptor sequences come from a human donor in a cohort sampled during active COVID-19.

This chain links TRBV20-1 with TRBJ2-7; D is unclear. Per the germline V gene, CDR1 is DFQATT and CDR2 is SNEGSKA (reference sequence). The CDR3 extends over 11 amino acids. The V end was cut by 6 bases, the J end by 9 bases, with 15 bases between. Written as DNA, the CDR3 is TGCAGTGCCCCCGCATGGGCACGGCAGTACTTC. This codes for CSAPAWARQYF.

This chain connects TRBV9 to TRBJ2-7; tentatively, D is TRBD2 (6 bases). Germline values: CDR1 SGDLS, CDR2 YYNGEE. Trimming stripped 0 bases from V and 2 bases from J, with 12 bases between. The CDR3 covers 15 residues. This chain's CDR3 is CASSVEGSGTYEQYF. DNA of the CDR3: TGTGCCAGCAGCGTAGAGGGTAGCGGAACCTACGAGCAGTACTTC. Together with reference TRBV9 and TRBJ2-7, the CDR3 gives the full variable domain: DSGVTQTPKHLITATGQRVTLRCSPRSGDLSVYWYQQSLDQGLQFLIQYYNGEERAKGNILERFSAQQFPDLHSELNLSSLELGDSALYFCASSVEGSGTYEQYFGPGTRLTVT.

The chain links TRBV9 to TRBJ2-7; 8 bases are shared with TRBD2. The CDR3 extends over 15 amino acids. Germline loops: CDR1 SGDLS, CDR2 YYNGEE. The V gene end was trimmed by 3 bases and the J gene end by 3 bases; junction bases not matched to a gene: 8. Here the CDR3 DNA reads TGTGCCAGCAGCGGAGCGGGGGCGGCCCACTACGAGCAGTACTTC. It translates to CASSGAGAAHYEQYF.

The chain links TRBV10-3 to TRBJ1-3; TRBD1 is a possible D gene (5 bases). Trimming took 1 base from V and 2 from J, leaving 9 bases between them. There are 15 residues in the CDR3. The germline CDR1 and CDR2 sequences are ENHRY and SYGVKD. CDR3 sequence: CAISEYPTAGNTIYF. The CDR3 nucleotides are TGTGCCATCAGTGAGTACCCGACAGCTGGAAACACCATATATTTT.

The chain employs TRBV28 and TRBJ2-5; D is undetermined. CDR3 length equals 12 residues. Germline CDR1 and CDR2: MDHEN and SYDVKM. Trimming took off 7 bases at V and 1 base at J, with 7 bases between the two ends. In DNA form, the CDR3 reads TGTGCCAGCAATAACATCCAAGAGACCCAGTACTTC. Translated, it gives CASNNIQETQYF.

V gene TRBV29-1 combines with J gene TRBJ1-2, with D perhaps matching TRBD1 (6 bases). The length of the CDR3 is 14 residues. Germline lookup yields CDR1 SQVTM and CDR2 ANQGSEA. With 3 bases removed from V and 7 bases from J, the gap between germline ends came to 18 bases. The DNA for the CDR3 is TGCAGCGTTGAGGGCGGGGGGCCCCGGGCTGGCTACACCTTC. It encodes CSVEGGGPRAGYTF.

This CDR3 is CSVLPGQGNTEAFF. The DNA of the CDR3 is TGCAGCGTTCTCCCCGGACAGGGAAATACTGAAGCTTTCTTT. This sequence joins TRBV29-1 and TRBJ1-1; 8 bases align to TRBD1. This CDR3 has 14 residues. Trimming removed 5 bases from V and 5 bases from J; junction bases left unmatched: 10. From germline, CDR1 is SQVTM and CDR2 ANQGSEA.

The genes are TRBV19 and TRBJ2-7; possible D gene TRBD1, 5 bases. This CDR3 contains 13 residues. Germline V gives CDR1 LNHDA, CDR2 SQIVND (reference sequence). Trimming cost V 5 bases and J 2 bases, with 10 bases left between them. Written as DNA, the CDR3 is TGTGCCAGTAGTCTCGCGACAGCCTACGAGCAGTACTTC. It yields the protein CASSLATAYEQYF.

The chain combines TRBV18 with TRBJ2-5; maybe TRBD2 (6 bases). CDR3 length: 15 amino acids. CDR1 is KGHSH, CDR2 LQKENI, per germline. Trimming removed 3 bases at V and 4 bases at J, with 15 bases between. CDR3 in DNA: TGTGCCAGCTCACCGAAAGGAGGGAGTAGAGAGACCCAGTACTTC. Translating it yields CASSPKGGSRETQYF. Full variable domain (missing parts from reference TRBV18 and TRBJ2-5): NAGVMQNPRHLVRRRGQEARLRCSPMKGHSHVYWYRQLPEEGLKFMVYLQKENIIDESGMPKERFSAEFPKEGPSILRIQQVVRGDSAAYFCASSPKGGSRETQYFGPGTRLLVL.

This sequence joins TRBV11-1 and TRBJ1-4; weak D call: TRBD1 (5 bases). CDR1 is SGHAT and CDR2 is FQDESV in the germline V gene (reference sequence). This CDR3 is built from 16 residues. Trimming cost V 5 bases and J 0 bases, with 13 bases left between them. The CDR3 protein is CASSENPTATNEKLFF. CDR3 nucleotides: TGTGCCAGCAGCGAGAACCCGACAGCAACTAATGAAAAACTGTTTTTT.

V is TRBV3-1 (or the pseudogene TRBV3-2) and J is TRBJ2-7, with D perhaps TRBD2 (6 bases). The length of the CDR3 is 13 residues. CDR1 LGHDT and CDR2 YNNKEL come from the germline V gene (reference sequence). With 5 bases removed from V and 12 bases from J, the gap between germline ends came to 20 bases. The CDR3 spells CASSSGTPRGMYF. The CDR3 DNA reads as TGTGCCAGCAGCTCCGGGACCCCCCGCGGGATGTACTTC.

CDR3 protein: CASRLAGTGETQYF. Written as DNA, the CDR3 is TGTGCCAGTCGACTAGCGGGTACGGGTGAGACCCAGTACTTC. The gene calls are TRBV18 and TRBJ2-5, with TRBD2 identical over 10 bases. The CDR3 runs 14 residues. Germline CDR1 reads KGHSH; CDR2 reads LQKENI. V lost 9 bases to trimming and J lost 5 bases; unmatched junction nucleotides: 9.

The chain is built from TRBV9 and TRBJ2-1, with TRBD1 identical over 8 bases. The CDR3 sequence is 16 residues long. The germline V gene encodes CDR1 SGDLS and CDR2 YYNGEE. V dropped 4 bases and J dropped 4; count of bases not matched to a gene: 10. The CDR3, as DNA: TGTGCCAGCAGCTTCTCCGGGACAGGACTTTACAATGAGCAGTTCTTC. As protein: CASSFSGTGLYNEQFF.

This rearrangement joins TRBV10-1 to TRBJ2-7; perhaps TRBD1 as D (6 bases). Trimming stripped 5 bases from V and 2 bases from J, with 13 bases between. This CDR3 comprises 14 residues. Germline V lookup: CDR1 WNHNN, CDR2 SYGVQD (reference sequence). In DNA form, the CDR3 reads TGCGCCAGCAGTCCTAACAGGGACACCTACGAGCAGTACTTC. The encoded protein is CASSPNRDTYEQYF.